This T cell receptor (beta chain) was captured in a study of T-cell reconstitution after alpha-beta-depleted transplantation in children. Notes on the study in general: By one year post-transplant, T-cell counts and diversity largely arose from T cells that were newly produced.

At least ten counts were recorded for this clonotype. Its matching antigen is unknown. Preparation of the TCRbeta library involved a method that used unique molecular identifiers. TCRdb re-analysed the PCR reads in MiXCR, keeping a single row per CDR3 protein. The sample has fewer than 150,000 distinct CDR3 sequences, 9.7% seen once; the top ten hold about 25%. Between the trimmed V and J ends, which lost 0 bases and 1 base, there was a span of 2 bases. In germline, CDR1 is MNHEY, CDR2 SMNVEV (reference sequence). The CDR3 totals 13 residues. The chain is built from TRBV27 and TRBJ2-3; D ambiguous. The TCR was taken from a girl younger than two who had a stem cell transplant for combined immunodeficiency, so the T cells may come from the graft donor. Sequenced material: PBMCs, mostly from graft donor cells, taken 180 days after TCRalphabeta/CD19-depleted stem cell transplant. The CDR3 loop reads CASSLSGTDTQYF. CDR3 nucleotide sequence: TGTGCCAGCAGTTTATCGGGCACAGATACGCAGTATTTT.